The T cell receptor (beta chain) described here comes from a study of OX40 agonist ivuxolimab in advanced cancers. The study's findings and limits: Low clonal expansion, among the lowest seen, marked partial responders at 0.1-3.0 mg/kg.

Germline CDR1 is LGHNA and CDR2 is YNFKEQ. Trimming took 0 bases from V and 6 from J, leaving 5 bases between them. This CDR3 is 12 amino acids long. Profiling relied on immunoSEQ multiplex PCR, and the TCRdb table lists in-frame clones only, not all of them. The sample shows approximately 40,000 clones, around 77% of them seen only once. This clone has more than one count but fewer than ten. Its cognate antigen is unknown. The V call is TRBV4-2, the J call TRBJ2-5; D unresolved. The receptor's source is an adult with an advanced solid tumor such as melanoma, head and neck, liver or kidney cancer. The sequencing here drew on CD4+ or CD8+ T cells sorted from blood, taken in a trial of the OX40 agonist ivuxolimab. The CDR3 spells CASSQDQKTQYF. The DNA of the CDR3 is TGTGCCAGCAGCCAAGATCAAAAGACCCAGTACTTC.